One T cell receptor (beta chain) is described in this entry. The antigen is unknown. Here immunoSEQ multiplex PCR was the method, and the copy in TCRdb shows in-frame clones only, minus some. The sample contains about 160,000 clones, around 85% of which appear only once. The data were obtained in a study of lymphopenia after photon versus proton radiotherapy. Germline CDR1 SGHAT, CDR2 FQNNGV. The CDR3 contains 14 residues. The V and J ends lost 4 bases and 8 bases respectively, with 17 bases between them. Whole-study results and caveats: Relative stability marked proton patients; photon patients lost diversity and naive cells. Better survival with proton therapy was suggested as possible, not demonstrated. Oligoclonal CD8+ Temra expansion after nadir drove photon patients' diversity drop.

The rearrangement links TRBV11-2 to TRBJ1-2, with D possibly matching TRBD1 (5 bases). The receptor was isolated from a man over 45 with gastric cancer. The sequencing used peripheral blood, collected from a patient treated with photon-based radiotherapy. The CDR3 DNA follows: TGTGCCAGCAGCTACAACTCCAGGGTGGGAGGCTACACCTTC. Protein: CASSYNSRVGGYTF.